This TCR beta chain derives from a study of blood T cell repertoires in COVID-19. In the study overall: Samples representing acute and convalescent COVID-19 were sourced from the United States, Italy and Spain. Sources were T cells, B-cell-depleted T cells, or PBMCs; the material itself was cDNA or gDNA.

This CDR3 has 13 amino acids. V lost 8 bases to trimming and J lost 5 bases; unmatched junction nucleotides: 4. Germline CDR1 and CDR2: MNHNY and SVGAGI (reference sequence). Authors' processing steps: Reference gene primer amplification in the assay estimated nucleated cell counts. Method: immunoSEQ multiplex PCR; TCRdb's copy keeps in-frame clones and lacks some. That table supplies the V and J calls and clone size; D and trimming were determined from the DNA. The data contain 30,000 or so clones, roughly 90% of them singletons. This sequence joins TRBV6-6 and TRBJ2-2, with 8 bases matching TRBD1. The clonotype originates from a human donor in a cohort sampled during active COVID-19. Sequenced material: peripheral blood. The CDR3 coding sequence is TGTGCCAGCGGCAGGGGGCGGACCGGGGAGCTGTTTTTT. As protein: CASGRGRTGELFF.